The rows below give T cell receptor beta chains drawn from one sample of a study of shared clonotypes between healthy human individuals. The assay was immunoSEQ multiplex PCR, and TCRdb's table has in-frame clones only and misses some. The data show around 2.1 million clones, just over 90% seen once. Sequenced input: naive CD8+ T cells from PBMCs. These receptors were taken from a man aged 18-30 years in good health. Some clones in this sample may be carry-over from other donors' samples. Each CDR3 is given with its conserved first and last residue. Fields, in order: J gene, V gene, D gene, CDR3 protein, CDR3 DNA. The D gene is left open where the match is weak.

J: TRBJ2-7
V: TRBV6-5
D: TRBD1
CDR3: CASSPTGIRYEQYF
DNA: TGTGCCAGCAGCCCGACAGGGATCCGCTACGAGCAGTACTTC

J: TRBJ2-7
V: TRBV28
D: NA
CDR3: CASSHTGYEQYF
DNA: TGTGCCAGCAGCCACACAGGGTACGAGCAGTACTTC

J: TRBJ2-7
V: TRBV6-6
D: NA
CDR3: CASSYSFSTRGEQYF
DNA: TGTGCCAGCAGTTATTCGTTCTCGACCCGTGGCGAGCAGTACTTC

J: TRBJ1-1
V: TRBV7-3
D: NA
CDR3: CASRSAANTEAFF
DNA: TGTGCCAGCAGGTCGGCGGCCAACACTGAAGCTTTCTTT

J: TRBJ2-3
V: TRBV18
D: TRBD1
CDR3: CASSPWDRVDTQYF
DNA: TGTGCCAGCTCACCATGGGACAGGGTGGATACGCAGTATTTT

J: TRBJ1-1
V: TRBV7-8
D: NA
CDR3: CASSLGGVNTEAFF
DNA: TGTGCCAGCAGCTTAGGAGGAGTGAACACTGAAGCTTTCTTT

J: TRBJ2-7
V: TRBV9
D: TRBD1
CDR3: CASSAQQGIYEQYF
DNA: TGTGCCAGCAGCGCCCAACAGGGGATCTACGAGCAGTACTTC

J: TRBJ1-1
V: TRBV27
D: NA
CDR3: CASSSGMNTEAFF
DNA: TGTGCCAGCAGTTCGGGAATGAACACTGAAGCTTTCTTT

J: TRBJ1-2
V: TRBV2
D: NA
CDR3: CASSDRLQDFYGYTF
DNA: TGTGCCAGCAGTGATCGGCTCCAGGACTTCTATGGCTACACCTTC

J: TRBJ1-5
V: TRBV21-1
D: NA
CDR3: CASSARDRRLYSNQPQHF
DNA: TGTGCCAGCAGTGCCCGGGACAGGCGACTGTATAGCAATCAGCCCCAGCATTTT

J: TRBJ1-1
V: TRBV7-9
D: NA
CDR3: CASSLLPEAFF
DNA: TGTGCCAGCAGCTTACTCCCTGAAGCTTTCTTT

J: TRBJ2-7
V: TRBV9
D: TRBD1
CDR3: CASSVGTGYRSDEQYF
DNA: TGTGCCAGCAGCGTAGGGACAGGGTATAGGAGCGACGAGCAGTACTTC

J: TRBJ2-2
V: TRBV6-1
D: NA
CDR3: CASSEVRTPTGELFF
DNA: TGTGCCAGCAGTGAAGTCCGGACACCCACCGGGGAGCTGTTTTTT

J: TRBJ2-2
V: TRBV6-5
D: NA
CDR3: CASSYNRQKNTGELFF
DNA: TGTGCCAGCAGTTACAATAGGCAGAAAAACACCGGGGAGCTGTTTTTT

J: TRBJ2-1
V: TRBV6-1
D: NA
CDR3: CASSEGVVSYNEQFF
DNA: TGTGCCAGCAGTGAAGGGGTGGTTTCGTACAATGAGCAGTTCTTC

J: TRBJ2-5
V: TRBV7-8
D: NA
CDR3: CASSRDGPKKTQYF
DNA: TGTGCCAGCAGTCGGGACGGACCTAAGAAGACCCAGTACTTC

J: TRBJ1-1
V: TRBV10-3
D: NA
CDR3: CAISVDMNTEAFF
DNA: TGTGCCATCAGTGTCGACATGAACACTGAAGCTTTCTTT

J: TRBJ1-1
V: TRBV7-9
D: NA
CDR3: CASSPWEVTMNTEAFF
DNA: TGTGCCAGCAGCCCCTGGGAGGTTACTATGAACACTGAAGCTTTCTTT

J: TRBJ2-7
V: TRBV6-5
D: NA
CDR3: CASSYSKAGFAYEQYF
DNA: TGTGCCAGCAGTTACTCGAAGGCGGGGTTCGCGTACGAGCAGTACTTC

J: TRBJ2-7
V: TRBV27
D: NA
CDR3: CASSLVGTQLPSSYEQYF
DNA: TGTGCCAGCAGTTTAGTGGGTACACAGCTCCCGAGCTCCTACGAGCAGTACTTC

J: TRBJ1-5
V: TRBV5-1
D: NA
CDR3: CASSLARRVYSNQPQHF
DNA: TGCGCCAGCAGCTTGGCCCGGAGGGTCTATAGCAATCAGCCCCAGCATTTT

J: TRBJ1-1
V: TRBV27
D: NA
CDR3: CASSWGGGRTEAFF
DNA: TGTGCCAGCAGTTGGGGAGGGGGAAGGACTGAAGCTTTCTTT

J: TRBJ2-3
V: TRBV19
D: NA
CDR3: CASSILHSTDTQYF
DNA: TGTGCCAGTAGTATCCTTCATAGCACAGATACGCAGTATTTT

J: TRBJ1-1
V: TRBV6-6
D: NA
CDR3: CASWGSGPRGAFF
DNA: TGTGCCAGCTGGGGGTCGGGGCCGCGTGGAGCTTTCTTT